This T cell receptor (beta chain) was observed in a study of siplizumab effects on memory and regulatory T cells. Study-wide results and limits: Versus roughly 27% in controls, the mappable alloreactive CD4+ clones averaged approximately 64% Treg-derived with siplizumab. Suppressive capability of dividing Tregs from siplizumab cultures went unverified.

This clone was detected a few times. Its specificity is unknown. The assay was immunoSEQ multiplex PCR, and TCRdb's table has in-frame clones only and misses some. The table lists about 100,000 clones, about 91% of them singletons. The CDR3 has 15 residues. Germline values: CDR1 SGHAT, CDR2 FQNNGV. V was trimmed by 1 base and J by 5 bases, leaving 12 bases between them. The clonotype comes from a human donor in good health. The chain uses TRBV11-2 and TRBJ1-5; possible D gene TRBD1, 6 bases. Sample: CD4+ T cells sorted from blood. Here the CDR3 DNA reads TGTGCCAGCAGCTTAGGGGCAGGGGCTCATCAGCCCCAGCATTTT. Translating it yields CASSLGAGAHQPQHF.